The clone carrying this TCR beta chain was recorded many times. The data derive from a study of blood T cell repertoires in COVID-19. Study-wide context: Samples representing acute and convalescent COVID-19 were sourced from the United States, Italy and Spain. T cells, B-cell-depleted T cells, or PBMCs supplied cDNA or gDNA.

In the original analysis: It was from reference gene primer amplification that nucleated cell counts were estimated. The assay was immunoSEQ multiplex PCR, and TCRdb's table has in-frame clones only and misses some. V and J calls and clone size are copied from that table; D and trimming were computed from the DNA. Of 400,000 to 550,000 clones in the sample, roughly 89% are singletons; the top ten hold roughly 4%. Trimming took 3 bases from V and 8 from J; bases not matched to a gene: 5. Germline lookup yields CDR1 MNHNS and CDR2 SASEGT. The CDR3 extends over 13 amino acids. This chain links TRBV6-1 with TRBJ1-2, with 8 bases that match TRBD1. The TCR sequence derives from a woman between 25 and 40 years old with acute or convalescent COVID-19. Sequenced material: peripheral blood. CDR3 region: CASSETGERGYTF. CDR3 DNA sequence: TGTGCCAGCAGTGAGACAGGGGAGAGAGGCTACACCTTC.